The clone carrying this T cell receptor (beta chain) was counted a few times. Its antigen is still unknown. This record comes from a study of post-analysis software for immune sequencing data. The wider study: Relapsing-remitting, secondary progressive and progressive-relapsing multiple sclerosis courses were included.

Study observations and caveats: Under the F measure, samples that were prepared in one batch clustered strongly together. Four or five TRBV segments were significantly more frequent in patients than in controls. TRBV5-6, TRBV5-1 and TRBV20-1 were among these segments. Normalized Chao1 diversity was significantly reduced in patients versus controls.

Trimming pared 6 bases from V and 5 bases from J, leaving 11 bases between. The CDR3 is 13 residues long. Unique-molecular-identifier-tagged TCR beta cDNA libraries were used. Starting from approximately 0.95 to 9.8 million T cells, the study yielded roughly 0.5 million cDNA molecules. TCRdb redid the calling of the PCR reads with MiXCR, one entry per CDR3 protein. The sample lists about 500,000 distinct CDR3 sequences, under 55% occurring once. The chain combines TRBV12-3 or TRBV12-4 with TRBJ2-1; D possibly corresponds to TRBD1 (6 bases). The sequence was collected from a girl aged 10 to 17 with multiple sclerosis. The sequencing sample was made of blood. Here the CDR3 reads CASSPGQHNEQFF. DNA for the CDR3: TGTGCCAGCAGCCCCGGACAGCACAATGAGCAGTTCTTC.